These 10 T cell receptor beta chains came from one sample sequenced in a study of PD-1 blockade in classical Hodgkin lymphoma. The data were produced by immunoSEQ multiplex PCR, yet TCRdb's version contains in-frame clones alone and is incomplete. The sample yields some 110,000 clones, over 85% seen once. Stated time point: cycle 4 day 1 (C4D1), after six to seven weeks of nivolumab. Every single patient, without exception, relapsed after autologous stem cell transplantation, and brentuximab vedotin exposure varied. The material was peripheral blood mononuclear cells (PBMCs), obtained before the fourth cycle of nivolumab. These receptor sequences come from a human donor with classical Hodgkin lymphoma.

This clone was detected once. The rearrangement links TRBV6-6 to TRBJ2-7; 8 bases line up with TRBD1. Germline V gives CDR1 MNHNY, CDR2 SVGAGI (reference sequence). V lost 2 bases to trimming and J lost 4 bases; unmatched junction nucleotides: 7. The CDR3 extends over 15 amino acids. The CDR3 reads CASSYPGTGGYEQYF. CDR3 DNA: TGTGCCAGCAGTTACCCAGGAACAGGGGGGTACGAGCAGTACTTC.

This clone has only one observation. The V call is TRBV27, the J call TRBJ2-7, with a weak D call TRBD1 (5 bases). Trimming left V 5 bases short and J 6 bases short, with 14 bases between. The CDR3 extends over 13 amino acids. CDR1 and CDR2 from the germline V gene are MNHEY and SMNVEV (reference sequence). This CDR3 is CASSQMGPSEQYF. The CDR3 nucleotides are TGTGCCAGCAGTCAGATGGGGCCTTCCGAGCAGTACTTC.

The genes are TRBV30 and TRBJ1-4; D is unresolved. V lost 5 bases to trimming and J lost 0 bases, with 13 bases between them. Germline assignment: CDR1 GTSNPN and CDR2 SVGIG (reference sequence). CDR3 size: 15 residues. The CDR3 sequence is CAWGYGRSTNEKLFF. In DNA form, the CDR3 reads TGTGCCTGGGGCTACGGACGGTCAACTAATGAAAAACTGTTTTTT. The full variable domain, with the rest looked up from reference TRBV30 and TRBJ1-4, is SQTIHQWPATLVQPVGSPLSLECTVEGTSNPNLYWYRQAAGRGLQLLFYSVGIGQISSEVPQNLSASRPQDRQFILSSKKLLLSDSGFYLCAWGYGRSTNEKLFFGSGTQLSVL.

The CDR3 DNA is TGCGCCAGCAGCTCCGGGACAGGGGATTACGAGCAGTACTTC. Translation gives CASSSGTGDYEQYF. This sequence joins TRBV5-1 and TRBJ2-7, with 10 positions matching TRBD1. Germline CDR1 and CDR2: SGHRS and YFSETQ. The CDR3 spans 14 residues. V lost 3 bases, J lost 4 bases, and 4 bases stayed unmatched.

This chain links TRBV7-9 with TRBJ2-7, with 8 nucleotides matching TRBD2. Germline CDR1 is SEHNR and CDR2 is FQNEAQ (reference sequence). The CDR3 contains 15 residues. Germline trimming cut 5 bases from V and 4 bases from J; bases unmatched to any gene: 10. The CDR3, as DNA: TGTGCCAGCAGCCCCGGACTAGCCACAACTTACGAGCAGTACTTC. This codes for CASSPGLATTYEQYF. Looking up the rest from reference TRBV7-9 and TRBJ2-7 gives the full variable domain: DTGVSQNPRHKITKRGQNVTFRCDPISEHNRLYWYRQTLGQGPEFLTYFQNEAQLEKSRLLSDRFSAERPKGSFSTLEIQRTEQGDSAMYLCASSPGLATTYEQYFGPGTRLTVT.

This chain links TRBV6-5 with TRBJ2-1, with D possibly matching TRBD1 (6 bases). Germline loops: CDR1 MNHEY, CDR2 SVGAGI. The V gene lost 3 bases and the J gene lost 8 bases, with 11 bases spanning the gap. The CDR3 sequence is 13 residues long. CDR3 in amino acids: CASSYQGLHEQFF. The CDR3 DNA reads TGTGCCAGCAGTTATCAGGGGTTGCATGAGCAGTTCTTC.

The rearrangement joins TRBV2 to TRBJ1-2; weak D call: TRBD1 (5 bases). V lost 5 bases to trimming and J lost 4 bases, with 14 bases between them. Germline V gives CDR1 SNHLY, CDR2 FYNNEI. The CDR3 is 14 residues long. The chain's CDR3 is CASSSPGLTYGYTF. CDR3 bases: TGTGCCAGCAGTTCCCCGGGACTTACCTATGGCTACACCTTC.

The rearrangement links TRBV25-1 to TRBJ1-1; the D gene is possibly TRBD1 (6 bases). Trimming cost V 7 bases and J 6 bases, with 21 bases left between them. The CDR3 totals 15 residues. Germline V CDR1 and CDR2: MGHDK, SYGVNS. The CDR3 DNA sequence: TGTGCCAGCAACGGAGCGGGGCAGGGGCGGGCTGAAGCTTTCTTT. It encodes CASNGAGQGRAEAFF.

For the CDR3, the DNA is TGTGCCAGCAGCCCCGGGACAGGGGAGTACGAGCAGTACTTC. It is translated as CASSPGTGEYEQYF. The gene calls are TRBV7-6 and TRBJ2-7; 10 bases map to TRBD1. V trimming: 5 bases; J trimming: 4 bases; junction bases outside the gene matches: 5. The CDR3 extends over 14 amino acids. The germline V gene has CDR1 SGHVS and CDR2 FNYEAQ.

The chain is built from TRBV11-2 and TRBJ2-2; maybe TRBD1 (5 bases). V was clipped by 4 bases and J by 4 bases, with 10 bases between them. Germline CDR1 is SGHAT and CDR2 is FQNNGV. CDR3 length: 14 residues. CDR3 loop: CASSYDSFTGELFF. The CDR3 region has the DNA TGTGCCAGCAGCTACGACAGCTTCACCGGGGAGCTGTTTTTT.